This T cell receptor beta chain is from a study of T cells in Graves' hyperthyroidism and ophthalmopathy. Study in general: Initial diagnosis, before any treatment, was when peripheral blood was collected. The study's findings and limits: Researchers report that a 13 V-J model separated ophthalmopathy from stable hyperthyroidism.

The CDR3 is made up of 13 amino acids. CDR1 and CDR2 from the germline V gene are SGDLS and YYNGEE. Deletions cut 3 bases from V and 10 bases from J, with 11 bases between. The study excluded patients with uncontrolled infection, other autoimmune disease, pregnancy or lactation. This clonotype has a count of ten or more. What it binds is unknown. Amplification of TCR beta CDR3 regions was performed using RNA transcripts as template. HTBI primers were the set used in a first-round RT-PCR of the TCR CDR3. TCRdb processed the multiplex PCR reads anew with MiXCR; each CDR3 protein has one entry. The sample lists hundreds of thousands of distinct CDR3 sequences, about 19% occurring once.

The chain has TRBV9 and TRBJ1-6; D is uncertain. This TCR came from a woman in her forties or fifties with Graves' hyperthyroidism that later progressed to Graves' ophthalmopathy. The sample consisted of blood. This CDR3 reads CASSAPKGSPLHF. The CDR3 DNA reads as TGTGCCAGCAGCGCTCCAAAAGGGTCACCCCTCCACTTT. The full variable domain, in which reference TRBV9 and TRBJ1-6 provide the parts outside the CDR3, is DSGVTQTPKHLITATGQRVTLRCSPRSGDLSVYWYQQSLDQGLQFLIQYYNGEERAKGNILERFSAQQFPDLHSELNLSSLELGDSALYFCASSAPKGSPLHFGNGTRLTVT.